This TCR beta chain was identified in a study of T cells in Graves' hyperthyroidism and ophthalmopathy. The investigators amplified TCR beta CDR3 regions from RNA transcripts. RT-PCR in the first round (using the HTBI primer set) targeted the TCR CDR3. In TCRdb, the multiplex PCR reads were re-called with MiXCR into one record per CDR3 protein. The sample comprises some 600,000 distinct CDR3 sequences, approximately 13% of which are singletons, and almost 6% rests with the top ten. This clonotype was detected a few times. The clonotype originates from a woman aged 30 to 39 with Graves' hyperthyroidism that later progressed to Graves' ophthalmopathy. The sample comprised blood.

The CDR3 loop reads CASSIKFSTDTQYF. DNA for the CDR3: TGTGCCAGTAGTATTAAGTTCAGCACAGATACGCAGTATTTT. The chain employs TRBV19 and TRBJ2-3; D gene uncertain. The germline V and J ends were trimmed by 3 bases and 0 bases, with 7 bases remaining between them. CDR3 length: 14 amino acids. Germline assignment: CDR1 LNHDA and CDR2 SQIVND (reference sequence).